This T cell receptor beta chain was sequenced for a study of identical twins. cDNA carried unique molecular identifiers, and a universal primer site was added by template switching. Each CDR3 protein gets one entry after TCRdb re-called the 5' RACE reads with MiXCR. The table lists roughly 690,000 distinct CDR3 sequences, 21% of them singletons. Trimming removed 5 bases from V and 1 base from J, with 13 bases in between. Germline loops: CDR1 SGHRS, CDR2 YFSETQ. The CDR3 runs 14 residues. Study-level findings and limits: Excess sharing between twins was weaker in beta out-of-frame sequences.

This clonotype was seen a few times. The target antigen is unknown. These data were likewise used in another study, on T cells expressing NK-cell markers. That paper notes: It was sorted CD3+CD56-NKG2C+, CD3+CD56+NKG2C- and CD3+CD56+NKG2C+ T cells that provided the TCR beta repertoires.

This TCR came from a woman aged 18 to 35 in good health. Material for sequencing was PBMCs. J is TRBJ2-7 and V is TRBV5-1; D is uncertain. The CDR3, as DNA: TGCGCCAGCAGGGTACGGTCGGAATCCTACGAGCAGTACTTC. This translates into CASRVRSESYEQYF.